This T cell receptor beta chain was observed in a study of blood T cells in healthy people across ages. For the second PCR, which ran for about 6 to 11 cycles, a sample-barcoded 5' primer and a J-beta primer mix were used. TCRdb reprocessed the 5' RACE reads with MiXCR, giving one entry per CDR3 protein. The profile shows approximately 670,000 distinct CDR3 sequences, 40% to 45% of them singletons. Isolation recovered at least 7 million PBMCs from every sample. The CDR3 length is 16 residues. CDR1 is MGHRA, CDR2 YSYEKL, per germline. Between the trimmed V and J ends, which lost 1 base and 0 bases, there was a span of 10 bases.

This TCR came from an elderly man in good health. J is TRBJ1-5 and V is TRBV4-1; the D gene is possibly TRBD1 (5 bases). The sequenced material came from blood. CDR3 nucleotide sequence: TGCGCCAGCAGCCAAGGGGGCTGGAATAGCAATCAGCCCCAGCATTTT. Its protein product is CASSQGGWNSNQPQHF.